This TCR beta chain came from a study of radiation and T cells in renal cell carcinoma. This table comes from immunoSEQ multiplex PCR, and its TCRdb copy is limited to in-frame clones, with some not included. The table shows approximately 21,000 clones, with approximately 54% occurring only once. Treatment defined: treatment-naive control, cytoreductive nephrectomy. Germline CDR1 reads LGHNA; CDR2 reads YSLEER. This CDR3 has 15 residues. The V end lost 5 bases, the J end lost 2 bases, and 13 bases lay between the germline ends. This receptor was identified in a human donor with renal cell carcinoma. The chain is built from TRBV4-3 and TRBJ1-3; D unclear. The sample here was tumor tissue, taken from a patient whose treatment was nephrectomy without radiotherapy. The CDR3 is CASSSSTPAGNTIYF. The CDR3 DNA sequence: TGCGCCAGCAGCTCATCGACTCCCGCTGGAAACACCATATATTTT.